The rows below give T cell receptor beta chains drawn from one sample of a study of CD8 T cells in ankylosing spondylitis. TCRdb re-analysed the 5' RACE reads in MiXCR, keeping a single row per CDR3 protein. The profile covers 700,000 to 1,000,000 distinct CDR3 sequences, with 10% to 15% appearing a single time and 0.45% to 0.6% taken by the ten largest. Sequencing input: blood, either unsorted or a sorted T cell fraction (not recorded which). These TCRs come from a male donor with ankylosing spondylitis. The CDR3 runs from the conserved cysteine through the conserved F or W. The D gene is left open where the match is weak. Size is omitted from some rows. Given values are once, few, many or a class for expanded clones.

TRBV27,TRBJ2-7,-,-,CASSFGGGFLIYEQYF,TGTGCCAGCAGTTTCGGGGGTGGCTTCCTTATTTACGAGCAGTACTTC
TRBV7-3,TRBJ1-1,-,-,CASSPGPGGRNTEAFF,TGTGCCAGCAGCCCGGGACCGGGGGGTCGGAACACTGAAGCTTTCTTT
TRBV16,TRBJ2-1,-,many,CASSQSRYLYNEQFF,TGTGCCAGCAGCCAATCGCGGTATCTTTACAATGAGCAGTTCTTC
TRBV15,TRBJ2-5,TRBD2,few,CATSVRTSGSIGETQYF,TGTGCCACCAGCGTCCGGACTAGCGGGAGTATCGGAGAGACCCAGTACTTC
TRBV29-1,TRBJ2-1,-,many,CSSGTPSYNEQFF,TGCAGCTCCGGGACACCATCCTACAATGAGCAGTTCTTC
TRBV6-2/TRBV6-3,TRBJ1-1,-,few,CASSYSWGRGNTEAFF,TGTGCCAGCAGTTACTCGTGGGGGCGCGGCAACACTGAAGCTTTCTTT
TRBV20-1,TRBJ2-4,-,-,CSARSREQNIQYF,TGCAGTGCTCGGAGCAGGGAACAAAACATTCAGTACTTC
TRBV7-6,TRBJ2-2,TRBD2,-,CASSGRTSGRRNTGELFF,TGTGCCAGCAGCGGTAGGACTAGCGGGAGGAGGAACACCGGGGAGCTGTTTTTT
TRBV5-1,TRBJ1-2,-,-,CASSLVGREYGYTF,TGCGCCAGCAGCTTGGTGGGGCGGGAGTATGGCTACACCTTC
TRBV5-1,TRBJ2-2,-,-,CASSFGAGLAGAPNTGELFF,-
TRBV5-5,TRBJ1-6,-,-,CASSRTWGPDVNSPLHF,TGTGCCAGCAGCCGGACTTGGGGGCCAGATGTTAATTCACCCCTCCACTTT
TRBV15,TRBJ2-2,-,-,CATSRRSAGGELFF,TGTGCCACCAGCAGAAGGAGCGCAGGCGGGGAGCTGTTTTTT
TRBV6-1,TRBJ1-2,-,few,CASRERFGVFGYTF,TGTGCCAGCAGAGAGAGGTTCGGGGTATTTGGCTACACCTTC
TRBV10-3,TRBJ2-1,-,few,CAISESAAGDYDEQFF,TGTGCCATCAGTGAGTCGGCGGCAGGGGATTACGATGAGCAGTTCTTC
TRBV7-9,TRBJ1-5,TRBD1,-,CASSLGRQGANQPQHF,TGTGCCAGCAGCTTAGGAAGACAGGGTGCTAATCAGCCCCAGCATTTT
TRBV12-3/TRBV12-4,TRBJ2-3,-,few,CASSRRLTDTQYF,TGTGCCAGCAGTCGGCGACTCACAGATACGCAGTATTTT
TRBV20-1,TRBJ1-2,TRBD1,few,CSAPRQGADYGYTF,TGCAGTGCTCCGAGACAGGGGGCGGACTATGGCTACACCTTC
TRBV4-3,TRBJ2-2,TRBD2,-,CASSRLGLAGSTGELFF,TGCGCCAGCAGCCGTCTTGGGCTAGCGGGTTCCACCGGGGAGCTGTTTTTT
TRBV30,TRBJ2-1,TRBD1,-,CAWQDRGPFNEQFF,TGTGCCTGGCAGGACAGGGGACCTTTCAATGAGCAGTTCTTC
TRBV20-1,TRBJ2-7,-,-,CSARIQGIGVSYEQYF,TGCAGTGCTAGAATACAGGGTATTGGTGTCTCCTACGAGCAGTACTTC